This T cell receptor (beta chain) was captured by sequencing in a study of PD-1 blockade in classical Hodgkin lymphoma. Overall study results and limits: Newly diagnosed patients were reported to start with lower TCR diversity than healthy donors. No one has yet defined what causes the repertoire differences, which may be disease activity or prior therapy. Nivolumab initiation under 1 year post-ASCT meant exclusion.

All patients relapsed after autologous stem cell transplantation, and brentuximab vedotin exposure varied. Complete response, partial response or progressive disease made up the best responses. Comments on this clone: Its antigen is unknown. Other DNA sequences of this sample code for an identical CDR3.

This CDR3 has 13 amino acids. The V end was cut by 1 base, the J end by 4 bases, with 8 bases between. Germline CDR1 and CDR2: SGHRS and YFSETQ. The protocol was immunoSEQ multiplex PCR, while the TCRdb copy is restricted to in-frame clones and leaves out a portion. The repertoire consists of about 46,000 clones, with approximately 73% occurring once and the leading ten covering roughly 9.6%. The chain links TRBV5-1 to TRBJ1-1; D is possibly TRBD1 (5 bases). The specimen was peripheral blood mononuclear cells (PBMCs), collected at baseline. This clonotype was sampled from a human donor with classical Hodgkin lymphoma. DNA for the CDR3: TGCGCCAGCAGCTTGCAGGGCCGCACTGAAGCTTTCTTT. It specifies CASSLQGRTEAFF.